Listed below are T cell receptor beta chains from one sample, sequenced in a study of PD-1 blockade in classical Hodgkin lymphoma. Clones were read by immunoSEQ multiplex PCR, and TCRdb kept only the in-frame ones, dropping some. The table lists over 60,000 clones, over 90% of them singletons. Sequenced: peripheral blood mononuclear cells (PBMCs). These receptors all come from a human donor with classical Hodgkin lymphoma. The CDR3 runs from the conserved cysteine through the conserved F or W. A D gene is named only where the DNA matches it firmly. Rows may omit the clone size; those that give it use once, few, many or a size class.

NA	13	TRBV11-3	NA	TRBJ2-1	CASSSYQNNEQFF	TGTGCCAGCAGCTCATACCAGAACAATGAGCAGTTCTTC
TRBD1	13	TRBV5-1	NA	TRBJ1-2	CASAYGTAYGYTF	TGCGCCAGCGCTTACGGGACAGCCTATGGCTACACCTTC
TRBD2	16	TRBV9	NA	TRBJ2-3	CASSTRAGGFTDTQYF	TGTGCCAGCAGCACCCGAGCGGGGGGCTTCACAGATACGCAGTATTTT
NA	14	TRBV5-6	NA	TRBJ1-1	CASSKRGLNTEAFF	TGTGCCAGCAGCAAGAGGGGGTTGAACACTGAAGCTTTCTTT
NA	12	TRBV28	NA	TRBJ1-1	CASSLVYTEAFF	TGTGCCAGCAGTTTAGTCTACACTGAAGCTTTCTTT
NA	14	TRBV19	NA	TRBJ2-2	CASSIGTYPGELFF	TGTGCCAGTAGTATAGGAACTTACCCCGGGGAGCTGTTTTTT
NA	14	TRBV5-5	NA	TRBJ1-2	CASSLPGNLYGYTF	TGTGCCAGCAGCTTACCCGGGAATCTCTATGGCTACACCTTC
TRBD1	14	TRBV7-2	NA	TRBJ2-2	CASSLGTGAGELFF	TGTGCCAGCAGCTTAGGGACAGGGGCCGGGGAGCTGTTTTTT
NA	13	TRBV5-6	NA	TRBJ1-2	CASSFTGPGGYTF	TGTGCCAGCAGCTTCACAGGGCCGGGTGGCTACACCTTC
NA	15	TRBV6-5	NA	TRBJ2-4	CASSYVPGAKNIQYF	TGTGCCAGCAGTTACGTTCCGGGAGCCAAAAACATTCAGTACTTC
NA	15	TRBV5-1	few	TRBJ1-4	CASSLAASTNEKLFF	TGCGCCAGCAGCTTGGCGGCATCAACTAATGAAAAACTGTTTTTT
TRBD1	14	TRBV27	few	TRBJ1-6	CASRQDRFDSPLHF	TGTGCCAGCAGGCAGGACAGGTTTGATTCACCCCTCCACTTT
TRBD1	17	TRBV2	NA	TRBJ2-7	CASSRDMDRGGMYEQYF	TGTGCCAGCAGCAGAGATATGGACAGGGGTGGAATGTACGAGCAGTACTTC
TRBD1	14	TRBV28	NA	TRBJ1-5	CASSPSTGRQPQHF	TGTGCCAGCAGTCCCTCGACAGGGAGGCAGCCCCAGCATTTT
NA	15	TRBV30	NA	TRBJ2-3	CAWSALGRSTDTQYF	TGTGCCTGGAGTGCCTTGGGGAGGTCCACAGATACGCAGTATTTT
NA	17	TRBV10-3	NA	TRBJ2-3	CAISDGRRKPSTDTQYF	TGTGCCATCAGTGATGGTAGGCGGAAACCTAGCACAGATACGCAGTATTTT
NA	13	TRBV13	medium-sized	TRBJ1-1	CASSLVMNTEAFF	TGTGCCAGCAGCTTAGTGATGAACACTGAAGCTTTCTTT
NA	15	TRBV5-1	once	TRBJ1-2	CASSLEFGQIAGYTF	TGCGCCAGCAGCTTGGAATTCGGGCAGATCGCTGGCTACACCTTC
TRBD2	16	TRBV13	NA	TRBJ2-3	CASSFQAGKPTDTQYF	TGTGCCAGCAGCTTTCAAGCGGGGAAGCCCACAGATACGCAGTATTTT
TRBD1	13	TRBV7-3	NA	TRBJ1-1	CASSRDREDEAFF	TGTGCCAGCAGCCGGGACAGGGAGGATGAAGCTTTCTTT
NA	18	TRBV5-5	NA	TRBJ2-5	CASSLLRQGQSKGETQYF	TGTGCCAGCAGCTTGTTGCGTCAGGGACAAAGTAAAGGAGAGACCCAGTACTTC
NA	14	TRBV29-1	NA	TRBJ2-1	CSVAQGGSVNEQFF	TGCAGCGTTGCCCAGGGTGGATCGGTCAATGAGCAGTTCTTC
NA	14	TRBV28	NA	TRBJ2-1	CASSLPTSTNEQFF	TGTGCCAGCAGTTTACCAACTAGTACCAATGAGCAGTTCTTC
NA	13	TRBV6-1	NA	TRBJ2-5	CASNVRLKETQYF	TGTGCCAGTAACGTCAGGTTAAAAGAGACCCAGTACTTC
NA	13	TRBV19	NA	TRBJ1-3	CASSIRTGDTIYF	TGTGCCAGTAGTATCCGCACGGGAGACACCATATATTTT
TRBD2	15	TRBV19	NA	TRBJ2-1	CASSEGDGLVREQFF	TGTGCCAGTAGTGAAGGTGACGGACTAGTACGTGAGCAGTTCTTC
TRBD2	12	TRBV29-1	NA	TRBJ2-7	CSARGVGREQYF	TGCAGCGCCCGGGGGGTGGGTAGAGAGCAGTACTTC
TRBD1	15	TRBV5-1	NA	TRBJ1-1	CASSLVQGLNTEAFF	TGCGCCAGCAGCTTGGTACAGGGGTTGAACACTGAAGCTTTCTTT
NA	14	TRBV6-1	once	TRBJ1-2	CASSVGPDNYGYTF	TGTGCCAGCAGTGTGGGACCAGATAACTATGGCTACACCTTC
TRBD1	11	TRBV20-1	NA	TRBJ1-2	CSPRQGGGYTF	TGCAGTCCCAGACAGGGTGGAGGCTACACCTTC
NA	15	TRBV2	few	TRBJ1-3	CASSETAESGNTIYF	TGTGCCAGCAGTGAAACTGCCGAATCTGGAAACACCATATATTTT
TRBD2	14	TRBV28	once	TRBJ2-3	CASSTTSRTDTQYF	TGTGCCAGCAGCACGACTAGCCGCACAGATACGCAGTATTTT
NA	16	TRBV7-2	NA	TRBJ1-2	CASSLAPSLANYGYTF	TGTGCCAGCAGCTTAGCCCCCAGTTTAGCTAACTATGGCTACACCTTC
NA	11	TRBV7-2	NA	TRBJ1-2	CASSPGYGYTF	TGTGCCAGCAGCCCCGGATATGGCTACACCTTC
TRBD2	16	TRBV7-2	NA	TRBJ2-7	CASSLAGTSGSYEQYF	TGTGCCAGCAGCTTAGCTGGGACTAGCGGGAGCTACGAGCAGTACTTC
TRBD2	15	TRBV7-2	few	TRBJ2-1	CASKLAGTAYNEQFF	TGTGCCAGCAAACTAGCGGGTACGGCCTACAATGAGCAGTTCTTC
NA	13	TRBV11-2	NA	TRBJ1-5	CASSLDRGQPQHF	TGTGCCAGCAGCTTAGACCGGGGTCAGCCCCAGCATTTT
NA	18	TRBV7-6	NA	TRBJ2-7	CASSLELGGTEYPTEQYF	TGTGCCAGCAGCTTAGAATTAGGGGGGACAGAATACCCTACTGAGCAGTACTTC
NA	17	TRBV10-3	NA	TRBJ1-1	CAISESGGSWLNTEAFF	TGTGCCATCAGTGAGTCAGGAGGCTCGTGGCTGAACACTGAAGCTTTCTTT
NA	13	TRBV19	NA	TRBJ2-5	CASSRAGWETQYF	TGTGCCAGTAGTCGGGCAGGGTGGGAGACCCAGTACTTC
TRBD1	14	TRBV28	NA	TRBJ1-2	CASSPAGGAVGYTF	TGTGCCAGCAGTCCCGCAGGGGGGGCTGTGGGCTACACCTTC
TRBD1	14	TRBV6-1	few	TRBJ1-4	CASSGGTGSEKLFF	TGTGCCAGCAGCGGGGGGACAGGGTCTGAAAAACTGTTTTTT